This TCR beta chain is from a study of cytomegalovirus exposure and HLA in healthy donors (dated by TCRdb to 2017 to 2019). About the study as a whole: According to an earlier analysis of around 600 of the donors, 200 million or so T cells yielded 90 million to 140 million unique TCR beta sequences and approximately 280 Gb of sequence data. An early release that covered around 590 HLA-typed donors contained approximately 290 gigabases of sequencing data and 75 million to 100 million unique TCR sequences. Of the 398 genotyped donors, approximately 83% fell in the genetic ancestry cluster associated with self-reported Caucasian donors. The aim of the study was to test whether cataloging public T cell receptors could identify signatures of past pathogen exposure. The study profiled the T cell repertoires of about 640 subjects by immunosequencing and related them to cytomegalovirus serostatus. A separate validation cohort of approximately 130 different subjects was used in addition to the approximately 640-subject first cohort. To predict cytomegalovirus infection status, the study combined high-throughput TCR immunosequencing, statistical association of individual TCRs with disease status, and machine learning. To study patterns of TCR occurrence, a later analysis re-analyzed previously published TCR beta repertoires from just over 650 donors and added high-resolution HLA genotyping. Rather than drawing on any new phenotypic data, the later analysis identified candidate immune exposures from TCR beta sequences and the way those sequences occurred across donors. In an earlier analysis of around 540 of the donors, high-throughput TCR beta sequencing was used to judge whether each TCR beta V gene segment behaved as functional or pseudogenic. Donor age, sex, ethnicity and CMV serostatus were collected together with the repertoire data. A later genetic analysis took genome-wide SNP genotypes for about three fifths of the 666 donors and used that subset as a discovery cohort. Every repertoire in the discovery cohort had been generated on one and the same sequencing platform. HLA typing included class I and class II loci at four-digit resolution. Typing coverage differed by locus: A, B, C, DRB1 and DQB1 were typed in about 620-640 donors, DQA1 in 522, DPA1 in approximately 610, and DPB1 in roughly 450. Because of strong linkage in the cohort, 5 or 6 DR-DQ haplotypes were treated as single units for association and clustering. Among 398 genotyped donors of the cohort, an average of around 240,000 unique TCR beta nucleotide sequences were sequenced per donor, roughly a sixth of them non-productive. Broader findings and caveats from the paper: When HLA alleles, especially DR and DQ, strongly co-occurred, attributing TCR associations to individual alleles was difficult. Some IMGT-functional V segments, including TRBV6-2 and TRBV6-3, could not be distinguished by the 87-base-pair reads and were therefore excluded. Broadly in line with IMGT annotations, most TCR beta V segments showed up in productive rearrangements about 87% or about 30% of the time in an earlier analysis of roughly 590 of the donors. A later genetic analysis reported fewer N-insertions in productive TCRs among donors in an Asian-associated ancestry cluster than the approximately 700-donor mean. Because HLA typing was missing for some donors at each locus, association tests included only the typed subset. In a later genetic analysis, a missense DCLRE1C variant was associated with V-gene and J-gene trimming of TCR beta chains, and the association was replicated in an independent cohort. The study gave a list of some 150 TCR beta chains associated with cytomegalovirus. A later analysis reported that several top co-occurrence clusters appeared linked to parvovirus B19, influenza, CMV and Epstein-Barr virus. In a later analysis, HLA-associated TCR beta chains were found to be more clonally expanded and to have lower generation probabilities than equally common non-associated chains. A later analysis associated about 17,000 TCR beta sequences with specific HLA alleles at a false discovery rate of 0.05. Linkage disequilibrium might explain the correlated functional status among segregating V segments, but an unknown experimental factor could not be excluded. Most TCR sequences were seen in very few donors, while some public TCRs were found in many individuals. A group of highly shared sequence variants was considered likely to be a technical artifact of the sequencing pipeline. A further reported finding was that TCR beta sequences accurately predicted the HLA-A and HLA-B alleles for most subjects in the first cohort. The authors suggested that the approach could potentially be generalized to other disease states and immunological phenotypes. The classifier was reported to diagnose cytomegalovirus status with high specificity and sensitivity in both the original cohort and the validation cohort. Roughly uniform sequencing depth across donors was assumed in presence/absence analyses, although this assumption may not hold. For the cohort, immune exposure information was limited to CMV serostatus. In a later analysis, TCR association rates were found to vary across HLA loci, with the most associated TCRs seen for DRB1 alleles and the fewest for HLA-C alleles. This cohort had only TCR beta chains sequenced, and the lack of alpha or paired-chain data limited which features could be detected. Because counts were too low, some 17 rarely observed V segments, including chromosome 9 orphons, were left out of the earlier analysis of a few hundred of the donors. A later analysis found that most CMV-associated TCR beta chains appeared HLA-restricted, with HLA associations seemingly driven largely by CMV exposure. A few of the identified cytomegalovirus-associated TCR beta chains were confirmed in vitro to be specific for cytomegalovirus antigens.

The cohort consisted of 600 to 700 healthy bone marrow donors. Cohort members were all nominally healthy when sampled, although unrecorded immune exposures were likely present. The donor was CMV seronegative and was included in the group of about 400 seronegative cohort members. Every donor gave a peripheral blood sample, and the peripheral blood mononuclear cells from that sample were used for TCR beta sequencing. The Qiagen DNeasy Blood Extraction Kit was used to extract genomic DNA from the blood cell samples. V trim: 4 bases; J trim: 2 bases; unmatched bases: 8. The CDR3, from cysteine to phenylalanine, totals 15 residues. Here the CDR3 DNA is all that survives: 45 bases in frame from base 1. From the germline V gene, CDR1 is SGDLS and CDR2 is YYNGEE. The library came from the immunoSEQ multiplex PCR assay. The multiplex PCR relied on a mix of 60 forward primers for TCR Vbeta segments and 13 reverse primers for TCR Jbeta segments. Amplification of the CDR3 region of rearranged TCR beta genes was performed with a multiplex PCR assay on genomic DNA. On the Illumina HiSeq System, the amplified TCR beta libraries were sequenced as 87-base-pair reads. The authors' pipeline ran thus. Across the 640 or so repertoires, a later analysis counted about 81 million unique TCR beta chains, 9.5 million to 13 million of which were shared by at least two donors. To remove PCR and sequencing errors, raw reads were error-corrected and collapsed into unique sequences using a nearest-neighbor algorithm that merged closely related sequences. Alignment of CDR3 sequences to IMGT reference sequences was used to assign V, D and J gene segments. For a sequence to be retained, a match of at least six nucleotides was required to both a V gene segment and a J gene segment. Rearrangements were called productive when the CDR3 lacked stop codons and stayed in frame with V and J; all others were non-productive. Following IMGT convention, CDR3 was defined as the stretch from the second conserved V-encoded cysteine up to the conserved J-encoded phenylalanine. The earlier analysis of approximately 590 of the donors excluded any sequence lacking an unambiguous match to a single V gene segment. An earlier analysis of several hundred of the donors called V segments functional above 56.7% productive rearrangements and segregating when the between-donor standard deviation exceeded 5%. A statistical classification framework was developed to diagnose cytomegalovirus status using the catalog of TCR beta chain sequences. In a later analysis, V and J genes were assigned by comparing TCR nucleotide sequences against IMGT/GENE-DB human TR gene sequences. In a later analysis, CDR3 sequences and most-parsimonious VDJ recombination scenarios were assigned using the TCRdist pipeline. In a later analysis, every TCR beta chain was defined by the combination of its CDR3 amino acid sequence and its V-gene family, and reads without a unique V-gene family were dropped. As a way to deal with suspected cross-contamination and a sequencing artifact, a later analysis dropped 640 or so nucleotide sequences that were highly shared and had low generation probability. For each public chain, a later analysis derived a clonal expansion index from normalized ranks of inferred template counts within each repertoire. In a later analysis, generation probabilities were computed with a VDJ recombination model fitted to out-of-frame rearrangements, and the resulting probabilities were checked against IGoR. A later analysis scored TCR-TCR, TCR-HLA and TCR-CMV co-occurrence with hypergeometric tests, applying a repertoire-size bias correction to TCR pairs. A later analysis estimated false discovery rates by permuting HLA or CMV assignments 20 times. A later analysis grouped co-occurring TCRs with DBSCAN, adding TCRdist sequence similarity when clustering within HLA-allele-positive subsets. Repertoires with fewer than 30,000 or more than 120,000 public chains, plus five repertoires with anomalous nucleotide sharing, were excluded from co-occurrence clustering. In TCRdb, the immuneACCESS table is reduced to in-frame sequences with V and J assigned. These tables do not hold every clone; where another copy was compared, an unresolved V gene accounts for under half, and the others remain unexplained. That table supplies the V and J calls and clone size; D and trimming were determined from the DNA. In this sample the table shows about 150,000 clones, 79% of which occur a single time. About 1% of the sample belongs to the ten largest clones.

This clone was observed a single time. What antigen it recognizes has not been identified. No per-base quality is available; no much larger clone lies one base away. This clonotype was sampled from a male donor in good health and CMV-seronegative. The chain couples TRBV9 to TRBJ2-5, with 7 middle bases fitting TRBD2. Input material: PBMCs. DNA sequence: TGTGCCAGCAGCAGATACGGGGGGAGTCAAGAGACCCAGTACTTC. The resulting protein is CASSRYGGSQETQYF. Full variable domain (CDR3 extended with the reference TRBV9 and TRBJ2-5 proteins): DSGVTQTPKHLITATGQRVTLRCSPRSGDLSVYWYQQSLDQGLQFLIQYYNGEERAKGNILERFSAQQFPDLHSELNLSSLELGDSALYFCASSRYGGSQETQYFGPGTRLLVL.